The clone carrying this T cell receptor (beta chain) was observed a few times. Its specificity is not known. A single record per CDR3 protein comes from TCRdb applying MiXCR to the 5' RACE reads. The data contain a few hundred thousand distinct CDR3 sequences, approximately 6.8% of them singletons. The germline V and J ends were trimmed by 5 bases and 0 bases, with 10 bases remaining between them. The CDR3 is 13 amino acids. Germline CDR1 and CDR2: SQVTM and ANQGSEA. This sample was taken from a study of T cells after yellow fever vaccination. Overall study findings and caveats: A minor fraction of clonotypes spanned both CD4 and CD8 compartments. Post-booster repertoires contained most primary-vaccination clones again (roughly 96% CD4, over 70% CD8).

This clonotype was obtained from a man aged 25-45 years who received the YFV17D yellow fever vaccine. The V call is TRBV29-1, the J call TRBJ1-2; maybe TRBD1 (5 bases). The starting material was CD4+ T cells sorted from PBMCs, obtained on the day of the yellow fever booster vaccination. CDR3: CSVLRGANYGYTF. The CDR3 DNA sequence: TGCAGCGTTTTGAGGGGAGCTAACTATGGCTACACCTTC.